This T cell receptor beta chain came from a study of breast tumors, draining lymph nodes, adjacent tissues. General study results and limits: Tumor TCR diversity was below lymph nodes but above nontumor tissue.

This clonotype has a count of ten or more. Its antigen is unidentified. TCRdb called the multiplex PCR reads again in MiXCR, with one record for every CDR3 protein. The table has about 300,000 distinct CDR3 sequences, roughly 31% seen once. Samples came from axillary lymph nodes draining the breast cancer. The material sequenced was axillary lymph node tissue. The receptor comes from a female donor with breast cancer. Some clones in this sample may be carry-over from other donors' samples.

CDR3 nucleotide sequence: TGTGCCAGCAGTTTGGGACAGGGGTTGGGAGAGCAGTACTTC. Protein sequence: CASSLGQGLGEQYF. The J gene is TRBJ2-7, the V gene TRBV12-3 or TRBV12-4, with 10 bases aligning to TRBD1. V trimming: 3 bases; J trimming: 7 bases; junction bases outside the gene matches: 6. The CDR3 has 14 residues.